This is a list of T cell receptor beta chains from one sample in a study of cytomegalovirus exposure and HLA in healthy donors. Profiled with immunoSEQ multiplex PCR; TCRdb holds only in-frame clones, not every one. The sample holds about 160,000 clones, approximately 86% seen once. Sequencing used PBMCs. Receptor source: a young woman in good health and CMV-seronegative. The CDR3 runs from the conserved cysteine through the conserved F or W. The D gene is left open where the match is weak. Clone size is not always given. Where it is, it says once, few, many or a class for expanded clones.

len: 18
v_gene: TRBV28
j_gene: TRBJ2-4
abundance: NA
d_gene: TRBD2
CDR3nt: TGTGCCAGCAGTTTCCCTCTAGCGGGGGACCTAGCCAAAAACATTCAGTACTTC
CDR3aa: CASSFPLAGDLAKNIQYF

len: 14
v_gene: TRBV4-1
j_gene: TRBJ1-5
abundance: NA
d_gene: TRBD1
CDR3nt: TGCGCCAGCAGCCTTACCGACAGGGGAAGGGCCCAGCATTTT
CDR3aa: CASSLTDRGRAQHF

len: 14
v_gene: TRBV11-2
j_gene: TRBJ2-7
abundance: NA
d_gene: TRBD1
CDR3nt: TGTGCCAGCAGCTTAGGAGGGACAGGGGACGAGCAGTACTTC
CDR3aa: CASSLGGTGDEQYF

len: 15
v_gene: TRBV6-1
j_gene: TRBJ2-5
abundance: NA
d_gene: TRBD2
CDR3nt: TGTGCCACCTATGGGTCGGCGGGGGGCCAAGAGACCCAGTACTTC
CDR3aa: CATYGSAGGQETQYF

len: 17
v_gene: TRBV18
j_gene: TRBJ2-1
abundance: NA
d_gene: NA
CDR3nt: TGTGCCAGCTCACCACTCGAGGTAGGATTCGCGGGGAATGAGCAGTTCTTC
CDR3aa: CASSPLEVGFAGNEQFF

len: 13
v_gene: TRBV6-6
j_gene: TRBJ1-3
abundance: NA
d_gene: NA
CDR3nt: TGTGCCAGCAGCGACAGCTCTGGAAACACCATATATTTT
CDR3aa: CASSDSSGNTIYF

len: 11
v_gene: TRBV30
j_gene: TRBJ1-2
abundance: NA
d_gene: NA
CDR3nt: TGTGCCTGGAGTGTACATCATGGCTACACCTTC
CDR3aa: CAWSVHHGYTF

len: 13
v_gene: TRBV5-1
j_gene: TRBJ1-1
abundance: NA
d_gene: NA
CDR3nt: TGCGCCAGCAGCTTGATGAGGGTTAGTGAAGCTTTCTTT
CDR3aa: CASSLMRVSEAFF

len: 17
v_gene: TRBV7-8
j_gene: TRBJ2-1
abundance: NA
d_gene: TRBD2
CDR3nt: TGTGCCAGCAGCCCCTATGGACTAGCGGGAAACTACAATGAGCAGTTCTTC
CDR3aa: CASSPYGLAGNYNEQFF

len: 15
v_gene: TRBV6-4
j_gene: TRBJ2-3
abundance: many
d_gene: TRBD2
CDR3nt: TGTGCCAGCAGTGAGGCTAGCGGGGGCCCAGATACGCAGTATTTT
CDR3aa: CASSEASGGPDTQYF

len: 15
v_gene: TRBV28
j_gene: TRBJ2-5
abundance: NA
d_gene: NA
CDR3nt: TGTGCCAGCAGTTTATGGTTGACGGGGCAAGAGACCCAGTACTTC
CDR3aa: CASSLWLTGQETQYF

len: 15
v_gene: TRBV7-9
j_gene: TRBJ2-3
abundance: few
d_gene: TRBD2
CDR3nt: TGTGCCAGCAGTCTGACTAGCGGGGAAGCAGATACGCAGTATTTT
CDR3aa: CASSLTSGEADTQYF

len: 13
v_gene: TRBV19
j_gene: TRBJ1-6
abundance: NA
d_gene: TRBD1
CDR3nt: TGTGCCAGTAGCAGGACAGGGGTTTCACCCCTCCACTTT
CDR3aa: CASSRTGVSPLHF

len: 13
v_gene: TRBV13
j_gene: TRBJ2-5
abundance: NA
d_gene: NA
CDR3nt: TGTGCCAGCAGTTATGCATCCCGGGGGACCCAGTACTTC
CDR3aa: CASSYASRGTQYF

len: 15
v_gene: TRBV4-1
j_gene: TRBJ1-1
abundance: few
d_gene: TRBD1
CDR3nt: TGCGCCAGCAGCCGCTTGACAGGGATGAACACTGAAGCTTTCTTT
CDR3aa: CASSRLTGMNTEAFF

len: 15
v_gene: TRBV5-1
j_gene: TRBJ2-2
abundance: NA
d_gene: NA
CDR3nt: TGCGCCAGCAGCTTGGGAGGCAGCATGGCCGGGGAGCTGTTTTTT
CDR3aa: CASSLGGSMAGELFF

len: 15
v_gene: TRBV6-4
j_gene: TRBJ2-3
abundance: NA
d_gene: TRBD1
CDR3nt: TGTGCCAGCAGTAAAGGGACAGGGCCCACAGATACGCAGTATTTT
CDR3aa: CASSKGTGPTDTQYF

len: 17
v_gene: TRBV11-2
j_gene: TRBJ2-3
abundance: NA
d_gene: TRBD2
CDR3nt: TGTGCCAGCAGCTTAGGGGCTAGCGGGGGGAACACAGATACGCAGTATTTT
CDR3aa: CASSLGASGGNTDTQYF

len: 15
v_gene: TRBV28
j_gene: TRBJ2-7
abundance: NA
d_gene: TRBD2
CDR3nt: TGTGCCAGCAGAGGGGTAGCGGGGGGTCGCTACGAGCAGTACTTC
CDR3aa: CASRGVAGGRYEQYF

len: 16
v_gene: TRBV19
j_gene: TRBJ2-3
abundance: NA
d_gene: TRBD2
CDR3nt: TGTGCCAGTAGCCCCCAGAAACTAGCGGGGAAAGATACGCAGTATTTT
CDR3aa: CASSPQKLAGKDTQYF

len: 15
v_gene: TRBV27
j_gene: TRBJ2-1
abundance: NA
d_gene: TRBD2
CDR3nt: TGTGCCAGCAGCTCCGGACTAGCGGGGTTTAATGAGCAGTTCTTC
CDR3aa: CASSSGLAGFNEQFF

len: 11
v_gene: TRBV10-3
j_gene: TRBJ2-5
abundance: NA
d_gene: NA
CDR3nt: TGTGCCATCAGAGGGGAAGAGACCCAGTACTTC
CDR3aa: CAIRGEETQYF

len: 13
v_gene: TRBV6-1
j_gene: TRBJ2-2
abundance: few
d_gene: NA
CDR3nt: TGTGCCAGCAGTCTGACAAACACCGGGGAGCTGTTTTTT
CDR3aa: CASSLTNTGELFF

len: 13
v_gene: TRBV28
j_gene: TRBJ1-2
abundance: once
d_gene: NA
CDR3nt: TGTGCCAGCAGTTTATATCCGGGGAGTGGCTACACCTTC
CDR3aa: CASSLYPGSGYTF

len: 15
v_gene: TRBV19
j_gene: TRBJ2-7
abundance: NA
d_gene: TRBD2
CDR3nt: TGTGCCAGTAGTCCCGCGGCGGGGGTATTCGGGGAGCAGTACTTC
CDR3aa: CASSPAAGVFGEQYF

len: 11
v_gene: TRBV5-4
j_gene: TRBJ1-2
abundance: NA
d_gene: NA
CDR3nt: TGTGCCAGCAGCCTGAACTATGGCTACACCTTC
CDR3aa: CASSLNYGYTF

len: 14
v_gene: TRBV7-2
j_gene: TRBJ2-3
abundance: once
d_gene: NA
CDR3nt: TGTGCCAGCGCCTCTTATCCAGGCACAGATACGCAGTATTTT
CDR3aa: CASASYPGTDTQYF

len: 15
v_gene: TRBV10-1
j_gene: TRBJ2-7
abundance: NA
d_gene: TRBD2
CDR3nt: TGCGCCAGCAGCGGGGGGACTAGCGGGCCAGCGGAGCAGTACTTC
CDR3aa: CASSGGTSGPAEQYF

len: 15
v_gene: TRBV19
j_gene: TRBJ1-2
abundance: NA
d_gene: NA
CDR3nt: TGTGCCAGTAGTGTCTCATGGGGGCGGCTCGATGGCTACACCTTC
CDR3aa: CASSVSWGRLDGYTF

len: 15
v_gene: TRBV6-1
j_gene: TRBJ2-3
abundance: NA
d_gene: TRBD2
CDR3nt: TGTGCCAGCAGTGCGACTAGCGGGTCCACAGATACGCAGTATTTT
CDR3aa: CASSATSGSTDTQYF

len: 15
v_gene: TRBV7-9
j_gene: TRBJ2-2
abundance: NA
d_gene: TRBD1
CDR3nt: TGTGCCAGCAGCTTAGGGGACAGGGACACCGGGGAGCTGTTTTTT
CDR3aa: CASSLGDRDTGELFF